This T cell receptor (beta chain) was identified during a study of blood T cell repertoires in COVID-19 (TCRdb year 2020). In terms of the full investigation: Collaborator samples came from the United States, Italy and Spain and covered acute and convalescent phases of COVID-19. The material from the prospective study consisted of cDNA or gDNA derived from T cells, B-cell-depleted T cells, or PBMCs. Subjects who had been exposed to COVID-19, were actively infected with it, or had recovered from it provided the deeply sampled blood TCRbeta repertoires that made up the dataset. A freely available public database, intended as a resource for researchers studying the immune response to SARS-CoV-2, is where the repertoires were released. Samples came from the ongoing ImmuneRACE study (first 160 participants) plus 1,254 subjects from 6 global collaborators. A de-identified subject ID, COVID-19 status, age in years and sex were almost always included in the sample metadata. Where available, HLA class I and class II types were obtained from metadata supplied by the sample provider rather than from assay-based typing.

Details on this clone: The clone's antigen remains unknown. It has no much larger one-base neighbor in the sample; base qualities were not kept.

On the study overall, not on this receptor specifically: The amount of clinical and demographic metadata varied by source and participant and was provided uncurated.

Whole blood was collected in K2EDTA tubes by collaborating institutions according to the institutions' own protocols. Collaborator samples were shipped for TCRbeta analysis as frozen whole blood, isolated PBMCs, or DNA extracted from either sample type. Measured from the cysteine to the phenylalanine, the CDR3 is 13 residues long. The CDR3 DNA has 39 bases and is translated from base 1. The germline V gene sets CDR1 to SQVTM and CDR2 to ANQGSEA. At the junction V is shortened by 4 bases and J by 1 base, with 10 bases in between. The immunoSEQ Assay, a bias-controlled multiplex PCR, was used to amplify TCRbeta CDR3 regions from genomic DNA. The authors processed their data as follows. The number of nucleated cells in each sample was estimated from the amplification of reference gene primers within the assay. Sequence reads were collapsed and filtered to measure the absolute abundance of every unique TCRbeta CDR3 rearrangement. For each sample, productive Simpson clonality was calculated as the square root of Simpson's diversity index over productive rearrangements. TCRdb retrieved this table from immuneACCESS and kept in-frame rearrangements only. Not all clones are present; in checked studies, unresolved V genes account for under half, and no reason is known for the remainder. V, J and clone size are those of that table, while D and trimming were read from the DNA. This sample lists approximately 470,000 clones; 80% to 90% were detected once. The top ten clones comprise 3% to 3.5% of the sample.

The sample comprised peripheral blood. The chain couples TRBV29-1 to TRBJ1-1; TRBD1 is possibly the D segment (6 matching bases). The TCR was taken from a human donor in a cohort sampled during active COVID-19. This receptor carries the CDR3 CSVGPGANTEAFF. The DNA reads as follows: TGCAGCGTTGGTCCAGGGGCGAACACTGAAGCTTTCTTT.